The clone carrying this TCR beta chain was seen only a few times. What it binds is not known. This sample is part of a study of T cell repertoires in cytomegalovirus infection. CDR1 and CDR2 (germline): SGHTA, FQGNSA. V was clipped by 5 bases and J by 3 bases; unmatched bases: 5. CDR3 length: 17 residues. MiXCR was run by TCRdb on the reads, yielding one entry per CDR3 protein. The repertoire includes some 20,000 distinct CDR3 sequences, about 42% of them detected once, and 85% to 95% sits in the top ten. The chain combines TRBV7-2 with TRBJ2-1; 15 bases are a match to TRBD2. The receptor was isolated from a human donor in good health (CMV status not recorded). Some clones in this sample may be carry-over from other donors' samples. This specimen consisted of CD8+ T cells from cultured PBMCs, obtained from culture after CMV antigen stimulation. The chain's CDR3 is CASSRTSGRALYNEQFF. The DNA of the CDR3 is TGTGCCAGCAGCAGGACTAGCGGGAGGGCGCTCTACAATGAGCAGTTCTTC.